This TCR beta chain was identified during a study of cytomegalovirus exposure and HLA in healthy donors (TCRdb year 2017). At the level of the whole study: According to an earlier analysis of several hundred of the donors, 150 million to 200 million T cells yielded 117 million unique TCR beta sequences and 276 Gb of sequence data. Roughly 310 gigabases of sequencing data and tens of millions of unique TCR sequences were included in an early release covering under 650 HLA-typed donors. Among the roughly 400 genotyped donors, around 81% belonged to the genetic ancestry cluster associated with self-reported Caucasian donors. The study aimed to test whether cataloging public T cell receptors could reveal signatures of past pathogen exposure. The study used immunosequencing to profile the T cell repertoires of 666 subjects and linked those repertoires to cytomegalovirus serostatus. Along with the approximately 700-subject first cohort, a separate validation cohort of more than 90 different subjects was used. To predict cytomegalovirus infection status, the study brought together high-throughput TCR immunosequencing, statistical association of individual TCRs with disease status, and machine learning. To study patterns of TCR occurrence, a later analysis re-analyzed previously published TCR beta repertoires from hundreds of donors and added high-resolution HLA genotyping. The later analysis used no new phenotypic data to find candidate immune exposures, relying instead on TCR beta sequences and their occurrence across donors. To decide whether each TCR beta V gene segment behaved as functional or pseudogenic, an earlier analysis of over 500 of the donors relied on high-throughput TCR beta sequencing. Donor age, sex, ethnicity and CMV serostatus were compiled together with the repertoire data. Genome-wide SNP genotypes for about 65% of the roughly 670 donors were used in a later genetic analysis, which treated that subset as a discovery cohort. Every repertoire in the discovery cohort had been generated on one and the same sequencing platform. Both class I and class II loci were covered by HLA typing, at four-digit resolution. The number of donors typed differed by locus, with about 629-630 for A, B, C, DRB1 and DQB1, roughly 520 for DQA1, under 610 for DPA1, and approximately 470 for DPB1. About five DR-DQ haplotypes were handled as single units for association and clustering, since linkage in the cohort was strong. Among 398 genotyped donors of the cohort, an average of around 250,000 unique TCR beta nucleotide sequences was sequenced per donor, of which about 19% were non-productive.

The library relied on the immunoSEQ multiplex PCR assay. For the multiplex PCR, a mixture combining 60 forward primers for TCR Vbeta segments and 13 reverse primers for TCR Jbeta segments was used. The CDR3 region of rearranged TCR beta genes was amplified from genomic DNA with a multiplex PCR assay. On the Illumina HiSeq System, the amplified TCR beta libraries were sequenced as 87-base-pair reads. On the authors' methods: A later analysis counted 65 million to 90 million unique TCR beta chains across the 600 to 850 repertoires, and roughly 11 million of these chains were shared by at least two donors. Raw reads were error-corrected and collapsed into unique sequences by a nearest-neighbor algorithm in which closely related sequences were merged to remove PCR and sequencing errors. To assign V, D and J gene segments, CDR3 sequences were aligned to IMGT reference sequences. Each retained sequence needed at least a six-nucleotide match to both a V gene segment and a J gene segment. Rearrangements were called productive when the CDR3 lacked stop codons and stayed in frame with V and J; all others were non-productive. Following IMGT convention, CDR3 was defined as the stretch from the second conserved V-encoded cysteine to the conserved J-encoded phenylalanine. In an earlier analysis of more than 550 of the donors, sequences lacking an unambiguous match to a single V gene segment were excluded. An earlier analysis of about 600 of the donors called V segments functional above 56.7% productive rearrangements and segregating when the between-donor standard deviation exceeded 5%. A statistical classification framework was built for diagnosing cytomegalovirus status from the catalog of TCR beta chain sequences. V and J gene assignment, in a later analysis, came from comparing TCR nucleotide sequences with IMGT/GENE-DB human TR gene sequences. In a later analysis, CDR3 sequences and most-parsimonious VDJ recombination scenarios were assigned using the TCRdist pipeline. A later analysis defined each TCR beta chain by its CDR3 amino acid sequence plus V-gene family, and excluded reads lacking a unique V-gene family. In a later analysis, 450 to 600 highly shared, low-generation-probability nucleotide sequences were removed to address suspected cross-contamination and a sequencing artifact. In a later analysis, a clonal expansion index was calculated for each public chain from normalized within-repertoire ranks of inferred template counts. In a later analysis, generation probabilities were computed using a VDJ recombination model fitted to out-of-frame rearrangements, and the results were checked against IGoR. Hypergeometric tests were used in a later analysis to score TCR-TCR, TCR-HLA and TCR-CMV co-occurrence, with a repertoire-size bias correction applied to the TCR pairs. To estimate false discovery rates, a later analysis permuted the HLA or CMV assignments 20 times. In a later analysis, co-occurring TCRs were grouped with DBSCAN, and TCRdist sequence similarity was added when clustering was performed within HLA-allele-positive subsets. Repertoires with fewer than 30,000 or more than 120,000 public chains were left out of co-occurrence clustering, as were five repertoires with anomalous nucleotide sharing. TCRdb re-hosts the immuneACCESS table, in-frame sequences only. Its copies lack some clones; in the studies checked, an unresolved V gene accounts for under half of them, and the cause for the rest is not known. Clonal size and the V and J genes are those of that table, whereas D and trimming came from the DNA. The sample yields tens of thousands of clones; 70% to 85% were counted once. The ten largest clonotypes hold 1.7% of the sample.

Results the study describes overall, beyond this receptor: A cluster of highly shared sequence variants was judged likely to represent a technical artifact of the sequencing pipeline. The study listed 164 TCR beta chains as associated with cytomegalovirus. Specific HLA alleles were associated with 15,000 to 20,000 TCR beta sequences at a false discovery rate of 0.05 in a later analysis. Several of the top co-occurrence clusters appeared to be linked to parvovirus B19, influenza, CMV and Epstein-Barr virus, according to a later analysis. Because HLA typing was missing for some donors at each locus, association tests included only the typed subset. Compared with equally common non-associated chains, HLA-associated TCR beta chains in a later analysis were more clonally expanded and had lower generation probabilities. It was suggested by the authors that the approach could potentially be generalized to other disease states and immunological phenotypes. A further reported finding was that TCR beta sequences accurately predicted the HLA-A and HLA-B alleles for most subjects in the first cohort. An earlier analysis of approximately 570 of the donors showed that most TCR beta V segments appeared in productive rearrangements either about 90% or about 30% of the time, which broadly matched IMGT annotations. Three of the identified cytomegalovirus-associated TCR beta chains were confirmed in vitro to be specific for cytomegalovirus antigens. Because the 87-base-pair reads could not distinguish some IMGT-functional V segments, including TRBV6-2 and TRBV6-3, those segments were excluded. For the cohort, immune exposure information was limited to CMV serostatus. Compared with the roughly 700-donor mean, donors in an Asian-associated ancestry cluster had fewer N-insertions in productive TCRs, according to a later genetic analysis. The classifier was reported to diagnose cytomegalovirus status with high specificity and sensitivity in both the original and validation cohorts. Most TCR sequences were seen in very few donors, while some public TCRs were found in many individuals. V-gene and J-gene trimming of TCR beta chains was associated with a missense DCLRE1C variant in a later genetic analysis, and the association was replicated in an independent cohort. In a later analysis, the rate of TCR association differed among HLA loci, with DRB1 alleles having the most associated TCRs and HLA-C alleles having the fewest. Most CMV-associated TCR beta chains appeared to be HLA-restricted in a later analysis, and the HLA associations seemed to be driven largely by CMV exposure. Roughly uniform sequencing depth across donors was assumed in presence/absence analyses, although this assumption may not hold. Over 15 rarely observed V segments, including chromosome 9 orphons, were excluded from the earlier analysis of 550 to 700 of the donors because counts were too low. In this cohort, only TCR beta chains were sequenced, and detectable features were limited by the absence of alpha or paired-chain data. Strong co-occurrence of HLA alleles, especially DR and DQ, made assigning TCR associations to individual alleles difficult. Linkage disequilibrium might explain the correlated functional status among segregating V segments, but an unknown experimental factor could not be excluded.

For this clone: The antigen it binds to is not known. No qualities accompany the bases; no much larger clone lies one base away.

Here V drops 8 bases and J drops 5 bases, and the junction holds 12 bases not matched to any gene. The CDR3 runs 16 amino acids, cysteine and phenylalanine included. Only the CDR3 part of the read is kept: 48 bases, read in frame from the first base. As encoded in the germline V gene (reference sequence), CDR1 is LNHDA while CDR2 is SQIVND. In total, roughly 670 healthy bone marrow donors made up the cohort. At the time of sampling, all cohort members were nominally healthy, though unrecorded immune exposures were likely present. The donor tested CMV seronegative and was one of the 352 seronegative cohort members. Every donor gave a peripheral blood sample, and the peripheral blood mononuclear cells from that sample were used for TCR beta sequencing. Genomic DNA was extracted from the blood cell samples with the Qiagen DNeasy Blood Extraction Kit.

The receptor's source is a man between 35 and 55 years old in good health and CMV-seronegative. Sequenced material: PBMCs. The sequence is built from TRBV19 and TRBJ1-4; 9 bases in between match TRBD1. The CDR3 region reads CASSGLRTGENEKLFF. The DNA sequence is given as TGTGCCAGTTCTGGTTTAAGGACAGGGGAAAATGAAAAACTGTTTTTT.